The entry that follows covers one T cell receptor beta chain sequence. What it recognizes is unknown. This CDR3 is 21 amino acids long. The table came from immunoSEQ multiplex PCR; TCRdb's copy has only in-frame clones and leaves some out. The top ten clones hold 20% of a sample with approximately 13,000 clones, 80% to 95% of them seen once. This entry is derived from a study of PD-1 blockade in classical Hodgkin lymphoma. Study conclusions and caveats: Compared with baseline, CD4+ but not CD8+ TCR diversity had risen significantly by C4D1.

There was relapse after autologous stem cell transplantation in every patient, and there was variation in brentuximab vedotin exposure. The receptor comes from a human donor with classical Hodgkin lymphoma. The rearrangement links TRBV12-2 to TRBJ2-1; TRBD2 reflects the table's D call only, with no check against the DNA. TRBV12-2 is described as a pseudogene. The source material was peripheral blood mononuclear cells (PBMCs), sampled at baseline. The CDR3, as DNA: TGTGCAAGTCGCCCCGACCACGGGGTAGCGGGGGGGCCTTGTCTCGACAATGAGCAGTTCTTC. Protein: CASRPDHGVAGGPCLDNEQFF.